This record looks at one TCR beta chain sequence and its context. What this receptor recognizes is not known. No qualities accompany the bases; no much larger clone lies one base away. Taken from cysteine to phenylalanine, the CDR3 has 13 residues. Of the read, only the CDR3 DNA is kept; its 39 bases are in frame from base 1. V loses 8 bases, J loses 0 bases, and the germline ends lie 10 bases apart. The germline V gene supplies CDR1 MGHDK and CDR2 SYGVNS. TCR CDR3 regions were amplified from genomic DNA by multiplex PCR using the deep immunoSEQ assay. Extracted genomic DNA from each cell subset was spread evenly across all wells of several immunoSEQ 96-well plates, with each plate serving as a replicate. For sorted subsets, each replicate PCR was loaded with approximately 190 ng genomic DNA, equivalent to approximately 33,000 T cell genomes. The purified libraries were quantified using a Qubit 3.0 fluorometer, sized with a Bioanalyzer 2100, and then quantified again using the KAPA Library Quantification kit. A separate single-read 150-cycle Illumina NextSeq 550 flow cell was used to sequence each immunoSEQ 96-well plate. Concerning the study's data processing: The immunoSEQ output contained only junctional sequences without quality scores, so filtering could not match that applied to full-length reads. Sequences were annotated with PyIR, a Python wrapper for IgBLAST v1.9, and V/J genes and CDR3 were assigned using IMGT germline references. Any read was removed if the V/J assignment was weak (E-value above 1e-6), the CDR3 was missing, or the read contained stop codons, out-of-frame junctions, or ambiguous translated residues. A V3J clonotype was defined by an identical inferred V gene, J gene, and CDR3 amino acid sequence. The percentage overlap between two repertoires was calculated by dividing the number of shared unique clonotypes by the size of the smaller repertoire. Richness of each repertoire was evaluated using RTK rarefaction, the Chao1 estimator, and Recon v2.1 estimates of unobserved clonotypes. OLGA was used to compute generation probabilities for all TCRbeta clonotypes that the gDNA method yielded from a handful of donors. TCRdb holds this immuneACCESS table with in-frame rearrangements only. Some clones are missing; in checked studies, unresolved V genes explain under half, and the rest has no known cause. The V and J calls and clone size come from that table; D and trimming were worked out from the DNA. For this sample there are 2.5 million or so clones; about 92% appear just once. The top ten clonotypes cover under 0.15% of the sample.

Donors were healthy HIV-negative adults with no recently reported acute infections or vaccinations. Every donor was a Caucasian adult residing in Nashville, Tennessee, USA. Magnetic negative selection was used to enrich CD4+ T cells, after which naive cells were positively selected on CD45RA and the negative fraction became the memory subset. Blood was obtained by leukapheresis, after which PBMCs were separated by Ficoll-Histopaque density gradient centrifugation and cryopreserved in liquid nitrogen vapor phase. Analytical flow cytometry was used to check the purity and quantity of each magnetically sorted T cell population. Genomic DNA was isolated from each sorted fraction and quantified by UV absorbance on a Nanodrop 2000c. The data were obtained in a study of shared clonotypes between healthy human individuals (dated by TCRdb to about 2020). Study-wide context: A few men and two women, aged 18 to 49 years, made up the cohort. For each donor, three plates each were used for CD4 naive and CD4 memory, two plates were used for CD8 naive, and one plate was used for CD8 memory. The study deeply sequenced blood TCR repertoires of five healthy adults to estimate repertoire size and the extent of clonotype sharing between individuals. To increase sequencing depth and limit assay-specific biases, TCR repertoire library preparation and sequencing were carried out by different laboratories using diverse techniques. Each donor's leukapheresis produced roughly between roughly 0.9 and 9 billion PBMCs. Beyond this particular receptor, the publication reports: Estimated clonotype richness was generally larger for naive than for memory subsets. Even with the large sequencing depth, rarefaction of the sorted-subset datasets indicated that sequencing was incomplete. Because the study included only a small number of donors, the genetic and exposure-history diversity represented was limited. Based on pairwise subsampling, the degree of clonotype sharing among donors was expected to be affected by sequencing depth. When several donors were compared, the shared fraction of clonotypes was about 5.5% for naive CD4, approximately 3.3% for naive CD8, 2.3% for memory CD4, and less than 0.45% for memory CD8. Compared with non-shared clonotypes, the clonotypes found in all four sorted-subset donors had higher generation probabilities. Only blood was sampled, and tissue TCR repertoires likely differ from those in blood.

The chain employs TRBV25-1 and TRBJ1-1; confidence is insufficient to name the D gene. This sequence was found in a man younger than 35 in good health. The sample was naive CD4+ T cells sorted from blood. The sample's cell subset or site label is to be understood as: CD45RA+ positively selected. The bases are TGTGCCAGCCGCCCCACAGTGAACACTGAAGCTTTCTTT. Its translation reads: CASRPTVNTEAFF.